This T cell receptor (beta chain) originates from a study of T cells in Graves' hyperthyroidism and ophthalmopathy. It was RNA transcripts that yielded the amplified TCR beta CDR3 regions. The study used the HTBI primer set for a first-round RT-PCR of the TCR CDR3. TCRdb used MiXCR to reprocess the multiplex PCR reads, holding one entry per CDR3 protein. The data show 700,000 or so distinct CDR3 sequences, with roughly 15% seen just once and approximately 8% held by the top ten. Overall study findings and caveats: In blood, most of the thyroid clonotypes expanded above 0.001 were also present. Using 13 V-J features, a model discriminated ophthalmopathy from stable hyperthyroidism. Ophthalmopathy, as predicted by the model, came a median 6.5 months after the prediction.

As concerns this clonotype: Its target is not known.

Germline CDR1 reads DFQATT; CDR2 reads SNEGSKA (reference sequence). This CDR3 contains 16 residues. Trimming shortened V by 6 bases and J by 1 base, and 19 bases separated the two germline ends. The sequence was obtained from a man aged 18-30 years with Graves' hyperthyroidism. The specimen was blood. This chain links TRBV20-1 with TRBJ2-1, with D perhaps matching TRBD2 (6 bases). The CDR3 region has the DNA TGCAGTGCCGCGAACGGGGCTAGCGTTTCCTACAATGAGCAGTTCTTC. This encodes CSAANGASVSYNEQFF.